A selection of T cell receptor beta chains follows, all from one sample in a study of cytomegalovirus exposure and HLA in healthy donors. Clones were read by immunoSEQ multiplex PCR, and TCRdb kept only the in-frame ones, dropping some. This sample has approximately 110,000 clones; about 88% occur once, and the top ten carry approximately 2%. The sequencing input was PBMCs. The receptors shown here come from a woman aged 18-29 years in good health and CMV-seronegative. Each CDR3 is given with its conserved first and last residue. Fields, in order: J gene, V gene, D gene, clone size, CDR3 protein, CDR3 DNA. D genes are given only for firm matches. For some rows the clone size is stated as once, few or many, or as a class when expanded; others skip it.

>TRBJ1-2|TRBV29-1|TRBD1|-
CSVGGTGIRYGYTF
TGCAGCGTTGGGGGGACAGGAATTCGTTATGGCTACACCTTC
>TRBJ2-5|TRBV6-1|TRBD2|-
CAGSIAGGRVTQYF
TGTGCCGGGTCCATTGCGGGGGGGAGGGTGACCCAGTACTTC
>TRBJ1-5|TRBV27|-|-
CASSVGRNQPQHF
TGTGCCAGCAGTGTTGGCCGAAATCAGCCCCAGCATTTT
>TRBJ1-5|TRBV29-1|-|once
CSVTGGWNQPQHF
TGCAGCGTAACGGGGGGTTGGAATCAGCCCCAGCATTTT
>TRBJ2-7|TRBV25-1|-|-
CASSGREMGFYEQYF
TGTGCCAGCAGTGGACGGGAGATGGGGTTTTACGAGCAGTACTTC
>TRBJ2-1|TRBV27|TRBD2|-
CASSLSRAGGPGQFF
TGTGCCAGCAGTTTATCGAGGGCGGGAGGGCCTGGGCAGTTCTTC
>TRBJ2-2|TRBV5-1|-|-
CASSRDILGELFF
TGCGCCAGCAGCCGGGACATATTAGGGGAGCTGTTTTTT
>TRBJ1-3|TRBV7-9|TRBD1|-
CASSITGGLGNTIYF
TGTGCCAGCAGCATAACAGGGGGCCTTGGAAACACCATATATTTT
>TRBJ2-7|TRBV9|TRBD1|-
CASSRTGGSYEQYF
TGTGCCAGCAGCCGAACAGGGGGCTCCTACGAGCAGTACTTC
>TRBJ2-1|TRBV27|-|-
CASSPQRTGYYNEQFF
TGTGCCAGCAGTCCCCAGCGAACAGGTTACTACAATGAGCAGTTCTTC
>TRBJ1-4|TRBV5-1|TRBD1|-
CASSTGQIATNEKLFF
TGCGCCAGCAGCACGGGACAGATTGCAACTAATGAAAAACTGTTTTTT